This T cell receptor (beta chain) stems from a study of blood T cells in healthy people across ages. Study results and caveats: Whereas aged donors had fewer naive CD4+ cells, long-lived donors had more of them and higher diversity. Roughly linear declines in TCR beta diversity per million T cells occurred with age.

On this clonotype: Antigen specificity is unknown.

V lost 6 bases and J lost 5, with 16 bases in between. This CDR3 has 14 residues. Per the germline V gene, CDR1 is MDHEN and CDR2 is SYDVKM. Together with a sample-barcoded 5' primer, a J-beta primer mix was included in a second PCR lasting about 6 to 11 cycles. TCRdb reprocessed the 5' RACE reads with MiXCR, giving one entry per CDR3 protein. The table has just over 800,000 distinct CDR3 sequences, under 80% seen once. Each of the donors had roughly 9.1 milliliters of peripheral blood drawn into EDTA-treated Vacutainer tubes. Each sample used at least 6 million PBMCs. The V gene is TRBV28, the J gene TRBJ2-5; D possibly uses TRBD1 or TRBD2 (5 bases each). What was sequenced was blood. The TCR comes from a man aged 30 to 45 in good health. The CDR3 protein is CASSGRRGAETQYF. As DNA, the CDR3 is TGTGCCAGCAGCGGACGACGGGGCGCGGAGACCCAGTACTTC.